This T cell receptor (beta chain) was sequenced for a study of blood T cell repertoires in COVID-19. Study as a whole: Samples of COVID-19 (acute and convalescent) were obtained from the United States, Italy and Spain. PBMCs, B-cell-depleted T cells, or T cells were the source of the cDNA or gDNA that made up the material.

As handled by the study authors: Reference gene primers were amplified, and this amplification served to estimate nucleated cell counts. Sequencing was performed with immunoSEQ multiplex PCR; in TCRdb, only in-frame clones are kept and a portion is missing. For V, J and clone size, that table is used; D and trimming come from the DNA. The table records 65,000 to 95,000 clones, 78% of them present only once. Germline CDR1 is MNHEY and CDR2 is SVGAGI. The length of the CDR3 is 13 residues. The sample holds many counts of this clone. The TCR sequence derives from a human donor in a cohort sampled during active COVID-19. The material sequenced was peripheral blood. The gene calls are TRBV6-5 and TRBJ2-7, with D tentatively TRBD1 (5 bases). For the CDR3, the DNA is TGTGCTTCTCGCCTAGGGGCATCCTACGAGCAGTACTTC. It specifies CASRLGASYEQYF.